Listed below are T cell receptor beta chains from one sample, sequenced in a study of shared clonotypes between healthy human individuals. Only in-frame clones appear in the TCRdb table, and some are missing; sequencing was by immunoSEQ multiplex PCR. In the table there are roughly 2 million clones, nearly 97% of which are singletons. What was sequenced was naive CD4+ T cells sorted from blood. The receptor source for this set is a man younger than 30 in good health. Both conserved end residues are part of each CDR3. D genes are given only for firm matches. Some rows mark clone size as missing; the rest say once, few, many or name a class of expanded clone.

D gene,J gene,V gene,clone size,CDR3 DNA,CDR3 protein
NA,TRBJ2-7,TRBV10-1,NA,TGCGCCAGCAGTGAGATGTTGGTGTGTGAGTGCTACGAGCAGTACTTC,CASSEMLVCECYEQYF
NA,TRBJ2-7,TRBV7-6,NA,TGTGCCAGCAGCTTAGTGGCGGGACTGTCGGGCTACGAGCAGTACTTC,CASSLVAGLSGYEQYF
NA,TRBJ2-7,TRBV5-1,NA,TGCGCCAGCAGCTTGGACCCGGGTTCAACCTACGAGCAGTACTTC,CASSLDPGSTYEQYF
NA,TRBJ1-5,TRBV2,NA,TGTGCCAGCACGGGGCGCGAGACTCAGCCCCAGCATTTT,CASTGRETQPQHF
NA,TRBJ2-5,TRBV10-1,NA,TGCGCCAGCAGCCGGGGACAAGAGACCCAGTACTTC,CASSRGQETQYF
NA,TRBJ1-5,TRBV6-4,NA,TGTGCCAGCAGTGAGGTAAAGATACTTAGCAATCAGCCCCAGCATTTT,CASSEVKILSNQPQHF
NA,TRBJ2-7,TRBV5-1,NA,TGCGCCAGCAGCACGACCGGCCCCGAGCAGTACTTC,CASSTTGPEQYF
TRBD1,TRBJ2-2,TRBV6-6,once,TGTGCCAGCAGTCAAACAGGGGGTACCGGGGAGCTGTTTTTT,CASSQTGGTGELFF
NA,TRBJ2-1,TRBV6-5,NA,TGTGCCAGCAGTTACTCCCAGAGCTCCTACAATGAGCAGTTCTTC,CASSYSQSSYNEQFF
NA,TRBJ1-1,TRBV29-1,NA,TGCAGCACCCATAGGGGGAACACTGAAGCTTTCTTT,CSTHRGNTEAFF
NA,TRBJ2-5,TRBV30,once,TGTGCCTGGAACCTCATCGGGGCTAGCCACCAAGAGACCCAGTACTTC,CAWNLIGASHQETQYF
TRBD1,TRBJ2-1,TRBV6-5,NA,TGTGCCAGCAGGTCCGGGACAGTCCCAGGCAATGAGCAGTTCTTC,CASRSGTVPGNEQFF
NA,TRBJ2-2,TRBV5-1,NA,TGCGCCAGCAGCTTAAGGGGTTCATTAAACACCGGGGAGCTGTTTTTT,CASSLRGSLNTGELFF
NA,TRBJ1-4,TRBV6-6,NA,TGTGCCAGCAGCCCGGCTGAAAAACTGTTTTTT,CASSPAEKLFF
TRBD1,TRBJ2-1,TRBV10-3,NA,TGTGCCATCAGTGAGTCCCCTGGACAGGGTGAGAATGAGCAGTTCTTC,CAISESPGQGENEQFF